A selection of T cell receptor beta chains follows, all from one sample in a study of PD-L1 blockade in urothelial cancer. TCRdb's copy holds only in-frame clones and misses some; the assay was immunoSEQ multiplex PCR. Of some 100,000 clones in the sample, 91% were seen once. Material: PBMCs, obtained around atezolizumab (anti-PD-L1) treatment. The receptors come from a woman of 80 years or more with urothelial cancer. Each CDR3 is given with its conserved first and last residue. Fields, in order: J gene, clone size, V gene, D gene, CDR3 DNA, CDR3 protein. D genes are given only for firm matches. Only part of the rows carry a size: once, few, many, or a class if the clone is expanded.

>TRBJ2-7|NA|TRBV4-1|TRBD2
TGCGCCAGCAGCCCTCGGGCGGGAGATTCCTACGAGCAGTACTTC
CASSPRAGDSYEQYF
>TRBJ2-7|NA|TRBV11-2|TRBD2
TGTGCCAGCAGCCTTCGACTAGCGGGAACCTACGAGCAGTACTTC
CASSLRLAGTYEQYF
>TRBJ1-1|NA|TRBV28|TRBD1
TGTGCCAGCAGTCGACAGGGGGGCCACACTGAAGCTTTCTTT
CASSRQGGHTEAFF
>TRBJ1-3|NA|TRBV18|NA
TGTGCCAGCTCACCACCGTCCCTCTCTGGAAACACCATATATTTT
CASSPPSLSGNTIYF
>TRBJ2-2|NA|TRBV2|TRBD1
TGTGCCAGCAGACCCGACAGGGGGGCAGGAACCGGGGAGCTGTTTTTT
CASRPDRGAGTGELFF
>TRBJ2-7|NA|TRBV20-1|NA
TGCAGTGCTAGGGACTACTACGAGCAGTACTTC
CSARDYYEQYF
>TRBJ2-7|NA|TRBV6-1|TRBD2
TGTGCCAGCAGTGAGGGAGCGGGAGGGCCGGGCGAGCAGTACTTC
CASSEGAGGPGEQYF
>TRBJ2-7|once|TRBV27|TRBD2
TGTGCCAGCAGTCGACTAGCGGGAGGGAGGGAGTCCTACGAGCAGTACTTC
CASSRLAGGRESYEQYF
>TRBJ2-1|NA|TRBV30|NA
TGTGCCTGGAGTACATTCCCAAGCTCCTACAATGAGCAGTTCTTC
CAWSTFPSSYNEQFF
>TRBJ2-1|NA|TRBV6-1|NA
TGTGCCAGCAGTGAACACGTCGAGACAGACAATGAGCAGTTCTTC
CASSEHVETDNEQFF
>TRBJ2-7|once|TRBV7-9|TRBD2
TGTGCCAGCAGCTTAGGCGGGAGAGGCCACGAGCAGTACTTC
CASSLGGRGHEQYF
>TRBJ2-5|NA|TRBV10-1|NA
TGCGCCAGCAGTAATCTAGAGACCCAGTACTTC
CASSNLETQYF
>TRBJ1-5|NA|TRBV5-6|NA
TGTGCCAGCAGCTTGGCCTCGGGGCAGCCCCAGCATTTT
CASSLASGQPQHF
>TRBJ2-1|NA|TRBV2|TRBD2
TGTGCCAGCAGGAGGGGACTAGCGGGAGGGGGCGATGAGCAGTTCTTC
CASRRGLAGGGDEQFF
>TRBJ2-3|once|TRBV6-5|NA
TGTGCCAGCAGTTACTCGATGGGGGCGGGAGATACGCAGTATTTT
CASSYSMGAGDTQYF
>TRBJ1-2|NA|TRBV7-8|NA
TGTGCCAGCAGCTTAGCGGGGGACATCTATGGCTACACCTTC
CASSLAGDIYGYTF
>TRBJ2-5|NA|TRBV2|NA
TGTGCCAGCAGTGAAGCTCCAGGACAAGCACCGTACCAAGAGACCCAGTACTTC
CASSEAPGQAPYQETQYF
>TRBJ2-7|NA|TRBV27|TRBD1
TGTGCCAGCAGTCACCGACAGGGAACCTACGAGCAGTACTTC
CASSHRQGTYEQYF
>TRBJ2-5|NA|TRBV6-1|NA
TGTGCCAGCAGTGAAGCGCGTTACGGAGTTAGAAAGACCCAGTACTTC
CASSEARYGVRKTQYF
>TRBJ2-7|NA|TRBV7-2|NA
TGTGCCAGCAGCTCTACTGTGGGCGCCTTCCTAAGCTCCTACGAGCAGTACTTC
CASSSTVGAFLSSYEQYF
>TRBJ2-5|NA|TRBV6-5|NA
TGTGCCAGCAGGGACAGCATAGAGACCCAGTACTTC
CASRDSIETQYF
>TRBJ2-3|NA|TRBV11-3|TRBD2
TGTGCCAGCAGCCACTTTAGCGGGAGCCCCACAGATACGCAGTATTTT
CASSHFSGSPTDTQYF
>TRBJ1-1|NA|TRBV29-1|NA
TGCAGCGTTGACAGACTCGGCACTGAAGCTTTCTTT
CSVDRLGTEAFF
>TRBJ2-5|NA|TRBV18|NA
TGTGCCAGCTCACCCCTAGATATCCAAGAGACCCAGTACTTC
CASSPLDIQETQYF
>TRBJ2-3|once|TRBV4-2|TRBD2
TGTGCCAGCAGCCAAGGACTAGCGGGGAGGGGGGCAGATACGCAGTATTTT
CASSQGLAGRGADTQYF
>TRBJ2-1|NA|TRBV27|TRBD1
TGTGCCAGCAGTCCACCCGGACAGGGGGTTTACAATGAGCAGTTCTTC
CASSPPGQGVYNEQFF
>TRBJ2-7|NA|TRBV2|TRBD2
TGTGCCAGCAGTGCCGCCTCAGGACTAGCGGGAGGGGAGCAGTACTTC
CASSAASGLAGGEQYF
>TRBJ2-7|NA|TRBV27|NA
TGTGCCAGCAGTCCCCAGGGCCGGTTACTTAACCCTAGCTCCTACGAGCAGTACTTC
CASSPQGRLLNPSSYEQYF
>TRBJ2-7|NA|TRBV5-4|NA
TGTGCCAGCAGCTTGGGAGGGCTAGCAGGGGTCTACGAGCAGTACTTC
CASSLGGLAGVYEQYF